Below, 31 T cell receptor beta chains from the same sample are listed, as sequenced in a study of T cells in tuberculosis. Thawed, overnight-rested PBMC were stained with GMM-loaded CD1B tetramer, viability dye and anti-CD3, then sorted. CD1B tetramers were loaded with Rhodococcus equi-derived C32 glucose monomycolate. TCRdb keeps only in-frame clones here, not all; method: immunoSEQ multiplex PCR. This table holds about 88,000 clones, roughly 93% found once. Sample: CD1b-GMM tetramer-negative cells sorted from PBMCs. The receptors originated from an adult woman with latent tuberculosis.

V and J are TRBV5-8 and TRBJ2-6, with 9 positions matching TRBD1. The CDR3 is 19 residues long. After removal of 4 bases from V and 4 bases from J, the junction contained 15 bases not matched to a gene. Germline lookup yields CDR1 SGHTS and CDR2 YDEGEE. CDR3 coding DNA: TGTGCCAGCAGCGGCAGACCGGGACAGGGTTCGTTGGGGGCCAACGTCCTGACTTTC. Translating gives CASSGRPGQGSLGANVLTF. Full variable domain (missing parts from reference TRBV5-8 and TRBJ2-6): EAGVTQSPTHLIKTRGQQATLRCSPISGHTSVYWYQQALGLGLQFLLWYDEGEERNRGNFPPRFSGRQFPNYSSELNVNALELEDSALYLCASSGRPGQGSLGANVLTFGAGSRLTVL.

The chain combines TRBV25-1 with TRBJ2-5; the D is unclear. Trimming took 2 bases from V and 3 from J, leaving 7 bases between them. The length of the CDR3 is 13 residues. CDR1 is MGHDK, CDR2 SYGVNS, per germline. The CDR3 bases are TGTGCCAGCAGTGAAAACAACGAAGAGACCCAGTACTTC. Amino acids: CASSENNEETQYF. Drawing the rest from reference TRBV25-1 and TRBJ2-5, the complete variable domain is EADIYQTPRYLVIGTGKKITLECSQTMGHDKMYWYQQDPGMELHLIHYSYGVNSTEKGDLSSESTVSRIRTEHFPLTLESARPSHTSQYLCASSENNEETQYFGPGTRLLVL.

The CDR3 DNA follows: TGTGCCAGCAGCTTAGGCGGGACAGGGGGCTCAGGCTATGGCTACACCTTC. It codes for CASSLGGTGGSGYGYTF. The V and J genes are TRBV7-9 and TRBJ1-2; 12 nucleotides match TRBD1. The CDR3 has 17 amino acids. In germline, CDR1 is SEHNR, CDR2 FQNEAQ (reference sequence). V trimming: 1 base; J trimming: 4 bases; junction bases outside the gene matches: 7.

The V gene is TRBV11-2, the J gene TRBJ2-1; D is uncertain. Germline loops: CDR1 SGHAT, CDR2 FQNNGV. V gave up 1 base and J gave up 7 bases, with 14 bases separating them. This CDR3 has 15 residues. The DNA for the CDR3 is TGTGCCAGCAGCTTAGGTAGCCGGGTGGGTAATGAGCAGTTCTTC. As protein: CASSLGSRVGNEQFF.

The V gene is TRBV6-5, the J gene TRBJ2-3; weak D call: TRBD2 (6 bases). In germline, CDR1 is MNHEY, CDR2 SVGAGI. Trimming shortened V by 7 bases and J by 1 base, and 9 bases separated the two germline ends. The CDR3 length is 13 residues. CDR3 region: CASNVAGTDTQYF. For the CDR3, the DNA is TGTGCCAGCAATGTAGCGGGCACAGATACGCAGTATTTT.

The J gene is TRBJ1-2, the V gene TRBV6-6, with a weak D call TRBD1 (5 bases). CDR1 and CDR2 from the germline V gene are MNHNY and SVGAGI (reference sequence). The CDR3 runs 14 residues. The V and J ends lost 5 bases and 8 bases respectively, with 18 bases between them. CDR3 region: CASSLDPGRGGYTF. CDR3 nucleotide sequence: TGTGCCAGCAGTCTCGACCCGGGGAGGGGAGGCTACACCTTC.

The chain couples TRBV25-1 to TRBJ2-7; TRBD1 aligns across 8 bases. The DNA end favors TRBJ2-5, so the J call may be wrong. The CDR3 sequence is 16 residues long. Germline-derived CDR1 and CDR2 are MGHDK and SYGVNS. CDR3 in amino acids: CASSEPVRGLEETQYF. CDR3 nucleotides: TGTGCCAGCAGTGAACCGGTCAGGGGGCTCGAAGAGACCCAGTACTTC.

This clone was detected once. Other DNA sequences in the same sample also yield this CDR3. The chain carries TRBV4-1 and TRBJ1-1; D may be TRBD1 (6 bases). Germline loops: CDR1 MGHRA, CDR2 YSYEKL. The CDR3 is made up of 13 amino acids. V lost 3 bases to trimming and J lost 1 base, with 6 bases between them. The CDR3 DNA sequence: TGCGCCAGCAGCCAGGGGGCGAACACTGAAGCTTTCTTT. Encoded protein: CASSQGANTEAFF.

This clone has more than one count but fewer than ten. V gene TRBV4-1 combines with J gene TRBJ2-7; perhaps TRBD1 as D (5 bases). The CDR3 is 14 amino acids. Trimming took off 0 bases at V and 4 bases at J, with 10 bases between the two ends. CDR1 and CDR2 (germline): MGHRA, YSYEKL. CDR3 in amino acids: CASSQETDTYEQYV. Written as DNA, the CDR3 is TGCGCCAGCAGCCAAGAGACAGACACATACGAGCAGTACGTC.

CDR3 amino acids: CASSFGGQGLQPQHF. The CDR3 coding sequence is TGTGCCAGCAGCTTTGGGGGACAGGGTCTTCAGCCCCAGCATTTT. The chain is built from TRBV5-6 and TRBJ1-5, with TRBD1 identical over 9 bases. Unmatched junction bases numbered 6, after V lost 2 bases and J lost 6 bases. This CDR3 comprises 15 residues. In germline, CDR1 is SGHDT, CDR2 YYEEEE.

This chain uses TRBV16 with TRBJ2-1, with D perhaps matching TRBD2 (7 bases). The CDR3 consists of 16 residues. V was shortened by 2 bases and J by 1 base, with 12 bases between the two germline ends. CDR1 KGHSY and CDR2 FQNENV come from the germline V gene. CDR3 loop: CASSQNGGQSYNEQFF. CDR3 nucleotide sequence: TGTGCCAGCAGCCAAAACGGGGGGCAGTCCTACAATGAGCAGTTCTTC.

This clone was detected only a few times. This chain joins TRBV9 and TRBJ1-1, with a tentative D call TRBD1 (5 bases). The CDR3 covers 14 residues. Germline CDR1 reads SGDLS; CDR2 reads YYNGEE. Deletions cut 4 bases from V and 1 base from J, with 11 bases between. The chain's CDR3 is CASSSGLSNTEAFF. The CDR3 bases are TGTGCCAGCAGCTCGGGACTTTCGAACACTGAAGCTTTCTTT. Based on the CDR3 plus reference TRBV9 and TRBJ1-1, the full variable domain is DSGVTQTPKHLITATGQRVTLRCSPRSGDLSVYWYQQSLDQGLQFLIQYYNGEERAKGNILERFSAQQFPDLHSELNLSSLELGDSALYFCASSSGLSNTEAFFGQGTRLTVV.

This rearrangement joins TRBV30 to TRBJ2-3, with D perhaps TRBD1 (6 bases). Trimming removed 0 bases from V and 3 bases from J, with 19 bases in between. CDR1 is GTSNPN and CDR2 is SVGIG in the germline V gene (reference sequence). The CDR3 is made up of 17 amino acids. CDR3 in amino acids: CAWSVRVGALPTDTQYF. The CDR3 DNA is TGTGCCTGGAGTGTACGGGTGGGGGCGCTTCCTACAGATACGCAGTATTTT.

The rearrangement links TRBV10-3 to TRBJ1-4; 10 nucleotides line up with TRBD1. Trimming cost V 5 bases and J 8 bases; bases outside gene matches: 5. There are 14 residues in the CDR3. Germline CDR1 and CDR2: ENHRY and SYGVKD. CDR3 nucleotide sequence: TGTGCCATCAGTCCTGACAGGGGGCGAGAAAAACTGTTTTTT. Protein: CAISPDRGREKLFF.

The gene calls are TRBV6-1 and TRBJ1-2; D is undetermined. The V gene lost 6 bases and the J gene lost 3 bases, with 14 bases spanning the gap. This CDR3 region has 14 residues. The germline CDR1 and CDR2 sequences are MNHNS and SASEGT. The CDR3 DNA is TGTGCCAGCAGAGTGGATTGGGGAGACTATGGCTACACCTTC. Amino acids: CASRVDWGDYGYTF.

The chain recombines TRBV7-2 with TRBJ1-1; D remains unclear. The CDR3 is made up of 11 amino acids. Trimming pared 8 bases from V and 7 bases from J, leaving 11 bases between. CDR1 and CDR2 from the germline V gene are SGHTA and FQGNSA. As DNA, the CDR3 is TGTGCCAGCGGTCTCCGGGATGAAGCTTTCTTT. Its translation: CASGLRDEAFF.

The sample holds a few counts of this clone. The chain joins TRBV19 to TRBJ1-2; 8 nucleotides line up with TRBD1. Germline V lookup: CDR1 LNHDA, CDR2 SQIVND (reference sequence). Trimming cost V 6 bases and J 6 bases; bases outside gene matches: 6. This CDR3 spans 13 amino acids. The CDR3 spells CASSLTGADGYTF. The CDR3, as DNA: TGTGCCAGTAGCTTGACAGGGGCGGATGGCTACACCTTC.

This clone was seen only once. The V gene is TRBV6-1, the J gene TRBJ1-5, with a weak D call TRBD1 (5 bases). The CDR3 extends over 14 amino acids. The V and J ends lost 7 bases and 3 bases respectively, with 13 bases between them. In germline, CDR1 is MNHNS, CDR2 SASEGT. CDR3 protein: CASTVDSYNQPQHF. The CDR3 DNA follows: TGTGCCAGCACCGTCGACAGCTACAATCAGCCCCAGCATTTT.

Note on this clone: Mismatch with germline at one junction end may stem from a read error. The V call is TRBV7-7, the J call TRBJ2-3; D is unclear. Per germline, CDR1 SSHAT and CDR2 FNYEAQ (reference sequence). This CDR3 contains 13 residues. CDR3 amino acids: CASSSSYTDTQYF. The CDR3 region has the DNA TGTGCTAGCAGCTCATCCTACACAGATACGCAGTATTTT.

The chain joins TRBV5-1 to TRBJ1-1, with D possibly being TRBD1 (6 bases). The CDR3 totals 14 residues. CDR1 is SGHRS and CDR2 is YFSETQ in the germline V gene. Trimming cost V 4 bases and J 2 bases, with 12 bases left between them. The CDR3: CASSAGEGNTEAFF. DNA for the CDR3: TGCGCCAGCAGCGCAGGGGAGGGAAACACTGAAGCTTTCTTT.

This chain uses TRBV30 with TRBJ2-1; tentatively, D is TRBD2 (6 bases). This CDR3 is 16 amino acids long. CDR1 GTSNPN and CDR2 SVGIG come from the germline V gene (reference sequence). V was clipped by 2 bases and J by 0 bases, with 14 bases between them. DNA of the CDR3: TGTGCCTGGAGTACGGGACTCCCAAGCTCCTACAATGAGCAGTTCTTC. It yields the protein CAWSTGLPSSYNEQFF.

This chain joins TRBV28 and TRBJ2-3; 9 nucleotides align to TRBD1. From germline, CDR1 is MDHEN and CDR2 SYDVKM. V lost 8 bases to trimming and J lost 6 bases; unmatched junction nucleotides: 9. The CDR3 is 14 residues long. CDR3 protein: CASFRDRVSDTQYF. CDR3 DNA sequence: TGTGCCAGCTTTAGGGACAGGGTATCGGATACGCAGTATTTT.

This chain joins TRBV5-4 and TRBJ2-1; possible D gene TRBD2, 5 bases. CDR3 size: 16 residues. Germline CDR1 reads SGHNT; CDR2 reads YYREEE (reference sequence). V lost 0 bases to trimming and J lost 6 bases, with 16 bases between them. The DNA of the CDR3 is TGTGCCAGCAGCTTGGTGGCGACTATCCCCACCAATGAGCAGTTCTTC. The encoded protein is CASSLVATIPTNEQFF.

The chain employs TRBV4-2 and TRBJ2-1, with 12 nucleotides matching TRBD2. CDR1 LGHNA and CDR2 YNFKEQ come from the germline V gene. The CDR3 is 16 residues long. V lost 0 bases, J lost 9 bases, and 6 bases stayed unmatched. The CDR3 spells CASSQDLAGGPAEQFF. CDR3 in DNA: TGTGCCAGCAGCCAAGATCTAGCGGGGGGGCCGGCTGAGCAGTTCTTC.

This clone was observed a single time. The rearrangement links TRBV27 to TRBJ2-7, with TRBD1 matching over 7 bases. The V segment lost 8 bases and the J segment 4 bases; nucleotides outside the gene matches: 8. The CDR3 is 13 residues long. Germline CDR1 reads MNHEY; CDR2 reads SMNVEV (reference sequence). Here the CDR3 reads CASGLVQGYEQYV. As DNA, the CDR3 is TGTGCCAGCGGATTGGTACAGGGGTACGAGCAGTACGTC.

The V gene is TRBV5-1, the J gene TRBJ2-5; D may be TRBD2 (5 bases). The length of the CDR3 is 13 residues. The V end was cut by 1 base, the J end by 4 bases, with 8 bases between. The V gene's germline CDR1 is SGHRS and CDR2 YFSETQ. In nucleotides, the CDR3 is TGCGCCAGCAGCTTGTCGGGAAGAGAGACCCAGTACTTC. Translation gives CASSLSGRETQYF.

Of note for this clone: A junction boundary mismatches the germline segment, possibly from a read error. The chain recombines TRBV5-6 with TRBJ1-1; TRBD1 matches at 12 bases. Per the germline V gene, CDR1 is SGHDT and CDR2 is YYEEEE. The CDR3 sequence is 17 residues long. The DNA for the CDR3 is TGTGCCGGCAGCTTGGGGGGACAGGGGGCGGTCGGCACTGAAGCTTTCTTT. Protein product: CAGSLGGQGAVGTEAFF.

The chain has TRBV5-1 and TRBJ1-1, with D maybe TRBD1 (6 bases). Germline CDR1 is SGHRS and CDR2 is YFSETQ. V gave up 1 base and J gave up 4 bases, with 20 bases separating them. The CDR3 is 17 residues long. This CDR3 reads CASSLSLTGWVSTEAFF. The CDR3 coding sequence is TGCGCCAGCAGCTTGTCACTTACAGGGTGGGTAAGCACTGAAGCTTTCTTT.

V usage is TRBV28 and J usage is TRBJ2-2; D perhaps matches TRBD2 (5 bases). Trimming stripped 8 bases from V and 1 base from J, with 14 bases between. CDR1 and CDR2 from the germline V gene are MDHEN and SYDVKM. The CDR3 is 15 amino acids. This CDR3 is CASGSLSGNTGELFF. Here the CDR3 DNA reads TGTGCCAGCGGGAGCCTGTCGGGGAACACCGGGGAGCTGTTTTTT.

This chain uses TRBV6-5 with TRBJ1-2; unclear D gene. CDR1 is MNHEY, CDR2 SVGAGI, per germline. The length of the CDR3 is 13 residues. Trimming stripped 2 bases from V and 0 bases from J, with 4 bases between. Here the CDR3 DNA reads TGTGCCAGCAGTTACGGGCCTAACTATGGCTACACCTTC. This gives the protein CASSYGPNYGYTF.

The V and J genes are TRBV25-1 and TRBJ2-3; 9 bases align to TRBD2. The CDR3 consists of 17 residues. The trim removed 6 bases at V and 0 bases at J, leaving 10 bases unmatched. Looked up from germline, CDR1 is MGHDK and CDR2 is SYGVNS. CDR3 bases: TGTGCCAGCAGCAGCGGACTAGCGATACTTAGCACAGATACGCAGTATTTT. This codes for CASSSGLAILSTDTQYF.